These T cell receptor beta chains were read from a single sample in a study of blood T cell repertoires in COVID-19. Only in-frame clones appear in the TCRdb table, and some are missing; sequencing was by immunoSEQ multiplex PCR. There are hundreds of thousands of clones in the sample; about nine tenths occur only once, and around 9% lies in the top ten. Sequenced sample: PBMCs or T cells enriched from blood (not recorded which). Receptor source: a woman younger than 30 who had recovered from COVID-19. Each CDR3 is given with its conserved first and last residue. Fields, in order: V gene, CDR3 length, clone size, CDR3 protein. The size of a clone is reported for some rows only, either as once, few or many, or as a class for expanded clones.

>TRBV9|16|-
CASSVQGAGGYNEQFF
>TRBV2|15|-
CASRLGQGIQYGYTF
>TRBV19|16|-
CATLNYGGKGGAEAFF
>TRBV14|14|-
CASSHLAREETQYF
>TRBV10-3|16|-
CAISARTSGVQETQYF
>TRBV20-1|16|-
CSASSGGQGPQYGYTF
>TRBV7-9|15|-
CASSLEGAEHEKLFF
>TRBV9|14|-
CASSVGLAVDTQYF
>TRBV7-2|19|-
CASSLAGLAGGLRTDTQYF
>TRBV7-2|14|-
CASSLVKRSDTQYF
>TRBV24-1|15|-
CATARGQGGYNEQFF
>TRBV21-1|14|-
CASSKEQGVGELFF
>TRBV25-1|13|-
CASSVAGRTEAFF
>TRBV28|16|-
CASSLNQGTGNQPQHF
>TRBV18|14|-
CASSLQGWAQPQHF
>TRBV27|16|-
CASSLSPGTADNEQFF
>TRBV4-3|18|-
CASSQDIGTSGKRGTQYF
>TRBV29-1|12|-
CSASGGSHEQYF
>TRBV11-2|15|-
CASSPLPSGYNEQFF
>TRBV19|13|-
CASWTAPYNEQFF
>TRBV2|15|-
CASGGTGIRAETQYF
>TRBV5-4|13|-
CASSRTGSPEAFF
>TRBV4-1|13|once
CASSQDPKETQYF
>TRBV30|12|-
CAWSGGWVGYTF
>TRBV11-2|15|-
CASSLAASGGAEQFF
>TRBV2|18|few
CASSTLPGHFPNTGELFF
>TRBV2|15|-
CASRARQGSTDTQYF
>TRBV7-9|14|-
CASSLVGGNQPQHF
>TRBV29-1|14|-
CSVEEDRGQGGAFF
>TRBV7-2|14|-
CASRKRGQGDGYTF
>TRBV30|17|-
CAWSVLRGRGSNQPQHF
>TRBV28|14|-
CASSFYNSYNEQFF
>TRBV27|13|-
CASSSRTDQPQHF
>TRBV5-1|16|-
CASSLGPRGKAYEQYF
>TRBV11-3|16|-
CASSLGSTGAEETQYF
>TRBV5-1|17|-
CASSLAWLHPSTDTQYF
>TRBV6-1|17|-
CASSEFQDRGFGETQYF
>TRBV5-6|15|-
CASSSLGTAQETQYF
>TRBV7-3|16|-
CASSPETGSGANVLTF
>TRBV28|13|-
CASSTGGRNEQFF
>TRBV6-5|16|few
CASSYQRQGFGNTIYF
>TRBV9|14|-
CASSPSFQGDTQYF
>TRBV11-2|15|-
CASSPGLAATYEQYF
>TRBV11-3|13|-
CASSLGASYEQYF
>TRBV29-1|12|once
CSVGGRPYGYTF